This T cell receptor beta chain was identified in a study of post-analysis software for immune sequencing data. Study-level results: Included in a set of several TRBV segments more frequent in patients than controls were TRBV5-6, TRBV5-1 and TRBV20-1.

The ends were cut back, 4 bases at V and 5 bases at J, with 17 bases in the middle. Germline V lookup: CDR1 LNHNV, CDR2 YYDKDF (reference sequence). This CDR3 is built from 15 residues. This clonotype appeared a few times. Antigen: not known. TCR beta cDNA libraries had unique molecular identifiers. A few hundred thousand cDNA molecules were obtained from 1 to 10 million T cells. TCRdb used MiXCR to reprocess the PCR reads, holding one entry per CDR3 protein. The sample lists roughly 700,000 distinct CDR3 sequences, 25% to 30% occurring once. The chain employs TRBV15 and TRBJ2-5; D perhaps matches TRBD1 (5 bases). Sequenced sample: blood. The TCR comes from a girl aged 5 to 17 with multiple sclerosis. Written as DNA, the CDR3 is TGTGCCACCAGCACAAGACAGCCTGTCGGGGAGACCCAGTACTTC. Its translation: CATSTRQPVGETQYF. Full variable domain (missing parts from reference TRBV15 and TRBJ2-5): DAMVIQNPRYQVTQFGKPVTLSCSQTLNHNVMYWYQQKSSQAPKLLFHYYDKDFNNEADTPDNFQSRRPNTSFCFLDIRSPGLGDTAMYLCATSTRQPVGETQYFGPGTRLLVL.